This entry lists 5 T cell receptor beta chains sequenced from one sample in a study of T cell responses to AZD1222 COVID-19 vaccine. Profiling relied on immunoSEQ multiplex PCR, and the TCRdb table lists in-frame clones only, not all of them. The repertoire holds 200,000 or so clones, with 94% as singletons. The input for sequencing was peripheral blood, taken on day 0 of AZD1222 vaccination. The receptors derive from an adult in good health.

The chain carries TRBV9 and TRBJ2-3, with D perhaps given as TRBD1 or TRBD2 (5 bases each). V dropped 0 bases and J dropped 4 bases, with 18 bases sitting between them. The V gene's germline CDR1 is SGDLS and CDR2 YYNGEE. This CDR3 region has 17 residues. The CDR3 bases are TGTGCCAGCAGCGTAGCTACATTTGGGACCCCCGCAGATACGCAGTATTTT. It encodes CASSVATFGTPADTQYF.

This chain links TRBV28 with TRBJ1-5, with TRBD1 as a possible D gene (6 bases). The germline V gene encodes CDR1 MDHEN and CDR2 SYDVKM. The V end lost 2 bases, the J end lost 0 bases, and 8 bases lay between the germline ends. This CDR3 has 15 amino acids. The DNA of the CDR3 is TGTGCCAGCAGTTTAAGGGGGGATAGCAATCAGCCCCAGCATTTT. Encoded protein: CASSLRGDSNQPQHF.

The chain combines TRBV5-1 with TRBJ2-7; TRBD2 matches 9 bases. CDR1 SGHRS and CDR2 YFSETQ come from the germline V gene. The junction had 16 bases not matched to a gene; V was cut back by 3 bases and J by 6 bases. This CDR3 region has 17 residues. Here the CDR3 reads CASSYPGTSTVMGEQYF. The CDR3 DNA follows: TGCGCCAGCAGCTACCCCGGGACTAGCACGGTCATGGGCGAGCAGTACTTC.

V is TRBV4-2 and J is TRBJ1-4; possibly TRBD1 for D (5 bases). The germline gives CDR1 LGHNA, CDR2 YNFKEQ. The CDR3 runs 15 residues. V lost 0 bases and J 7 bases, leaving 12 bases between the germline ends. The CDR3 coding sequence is TGTGCCAGCAGCCAAGACGCAAGGGGCGGTGAAAAACTGTTTTTT. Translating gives CASSQDARGGEKLFF.

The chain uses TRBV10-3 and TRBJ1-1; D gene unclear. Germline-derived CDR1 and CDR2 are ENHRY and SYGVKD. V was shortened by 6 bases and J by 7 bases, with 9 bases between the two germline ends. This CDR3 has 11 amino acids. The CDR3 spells CAIRETDEAFF. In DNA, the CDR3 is TGTGCCATCAGAGAGACCGATGAAGCTTTCTTT.